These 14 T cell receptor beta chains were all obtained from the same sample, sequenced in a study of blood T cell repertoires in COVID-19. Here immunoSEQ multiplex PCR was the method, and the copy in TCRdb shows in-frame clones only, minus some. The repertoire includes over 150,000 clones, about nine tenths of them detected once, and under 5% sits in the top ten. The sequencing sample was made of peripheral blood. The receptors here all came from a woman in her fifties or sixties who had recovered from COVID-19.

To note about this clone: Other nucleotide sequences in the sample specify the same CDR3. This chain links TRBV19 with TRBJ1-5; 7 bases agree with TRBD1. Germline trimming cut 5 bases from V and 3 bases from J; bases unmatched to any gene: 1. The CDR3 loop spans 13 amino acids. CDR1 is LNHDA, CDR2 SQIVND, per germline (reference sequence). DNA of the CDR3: TGTGCCAGTAGTGGGACAGTCAATCAGCCCCAGCATTTT. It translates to CASSGTVNQPQHF.

The CDR3 sequence is CASRVGGTNEKLFF. DNA of the CDR3: TGTGCCAGCAGAGTAGGCGGGACTAATGAAAAACTGTTTTTT. This chain connects TRBV28 to TRBJ1-4; D is unclear. Germline V gene sequence: CDR1 MDHEN, CDR2 SYDVKM. The ends were cut back, 6 bases at V and 2 bases at J, with 10 bases in the middle. The CDR3 has 14 residues.

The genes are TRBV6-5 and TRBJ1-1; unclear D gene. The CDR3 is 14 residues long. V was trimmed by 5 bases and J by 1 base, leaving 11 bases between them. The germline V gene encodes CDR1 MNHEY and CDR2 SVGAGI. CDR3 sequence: CASSKLLQNTEAFF. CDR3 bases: TGTGCCAGCAGTAAATTACTCCAGAACACTGAAGCTTTCTTT.

CDR3 sequence reads: CASSFRGGRDNSPLHF. DNA of the CDR3: TGTGCCAGCAGCTTCCGAGGGGGAAGGGATAATTCACCCCTCCACTTT. The V gene is TRBV7-3, the J gene TRBJ1-6, with D tentatively TRBD1 (6 bases). The CDR3 runs 16 residues. Germline assignment: CDR1 SGHTA and CDR2 FQGTGA. Trimming stripped 3 bases from V and 5 bases from J, with 14 bases between.

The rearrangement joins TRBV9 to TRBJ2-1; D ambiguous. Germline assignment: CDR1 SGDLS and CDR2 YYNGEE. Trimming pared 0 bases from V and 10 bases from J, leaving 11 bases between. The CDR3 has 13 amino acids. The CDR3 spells CASSVVPLGEQFF. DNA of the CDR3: TGTGCCAGCAGCGTAGTCCCTTTGGGCGAGCAGTTCTTC.

CDR3 sequence: CASSGTGWEKLFF. Here the CDR3 DNA reads TGTGCCAGCAGTGGCACGGGGTGGGAAAAACTGTTTTTT. The chain recombines TRBV2 with TRBJ1-4, with D unclear. The V end was cut by 4 bases, the J end by 8 bases, with 11 bases between. CDR1 and CDR2 (germline): SNHLY, FYNNEI. This CDR3 contains 13 residues.

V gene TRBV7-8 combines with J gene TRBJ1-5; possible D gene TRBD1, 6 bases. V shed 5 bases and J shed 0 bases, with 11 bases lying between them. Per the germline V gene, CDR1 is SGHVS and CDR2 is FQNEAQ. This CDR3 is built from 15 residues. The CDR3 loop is CASSPPGVSNQPQHF. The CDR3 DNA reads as TGTGCCAGCAGCCCTCCAGGGGTTAGCAATCAGCCCCAGCATTTT.

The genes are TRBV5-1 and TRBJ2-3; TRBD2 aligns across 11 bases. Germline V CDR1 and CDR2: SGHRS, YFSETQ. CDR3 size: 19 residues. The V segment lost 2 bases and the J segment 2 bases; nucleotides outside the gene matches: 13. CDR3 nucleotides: TGCGCCAGCAGCTTCTTGACTAGCGGGGTGATACCTACCACAGATACGCAGTATTTT. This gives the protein CASSFLTSGVIPTTDTQYF.

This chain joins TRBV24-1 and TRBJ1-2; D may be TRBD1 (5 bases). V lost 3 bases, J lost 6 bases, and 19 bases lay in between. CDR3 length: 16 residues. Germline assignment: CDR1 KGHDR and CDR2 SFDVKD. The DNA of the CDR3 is TGTGCCACCAGTGATGCGGCCTGGACATCCCAGGATGGCTACACCTTC. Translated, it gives CATSDAAWTSQDGYTF.

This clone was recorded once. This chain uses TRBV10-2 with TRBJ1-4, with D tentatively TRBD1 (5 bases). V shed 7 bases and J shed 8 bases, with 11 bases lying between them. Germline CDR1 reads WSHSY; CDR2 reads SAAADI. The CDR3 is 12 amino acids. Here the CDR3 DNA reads TGCGCCAGCAACTCCGGGGGGGAAAAACTGTTTTTT. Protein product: CASNSGGEKLFF.

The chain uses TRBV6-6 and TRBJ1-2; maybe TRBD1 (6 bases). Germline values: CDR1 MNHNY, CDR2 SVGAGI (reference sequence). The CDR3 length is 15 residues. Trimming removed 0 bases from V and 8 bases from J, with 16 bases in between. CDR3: CASSYSPAGADGYTF. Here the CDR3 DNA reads TGTGCCAGCAGTTACTCCCCGGCGGGGGCTGACGGCTACACCTTC.

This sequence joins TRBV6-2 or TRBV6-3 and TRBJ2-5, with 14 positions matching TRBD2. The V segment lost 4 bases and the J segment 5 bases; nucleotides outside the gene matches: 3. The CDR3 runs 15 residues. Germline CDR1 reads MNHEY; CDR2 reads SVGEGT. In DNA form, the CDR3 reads TGTGCCAGCAGTTTGACTAGCGGGGGGGCGGAGACCCAGTACTTC. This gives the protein CASSLTSGGAETQYF.

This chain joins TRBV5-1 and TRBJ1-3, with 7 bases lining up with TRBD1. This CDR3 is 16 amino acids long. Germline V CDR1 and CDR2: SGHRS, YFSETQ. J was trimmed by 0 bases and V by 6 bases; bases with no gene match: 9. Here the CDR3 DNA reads TGCGCCAGCACCGTGGGACAGCCAGGCTCTGGAAACACCATATATTTT. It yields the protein CASTVGQPGSGNTIYF.

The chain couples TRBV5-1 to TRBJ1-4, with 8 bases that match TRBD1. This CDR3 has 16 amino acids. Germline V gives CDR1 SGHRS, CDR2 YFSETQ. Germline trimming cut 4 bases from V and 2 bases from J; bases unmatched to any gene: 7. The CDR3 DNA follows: TGCGCCAGCAGCCCCGACACAGGGGGGACTAATGAAAAACTGTTTTTT. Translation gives CASSPDTGGTNEKLFF.